Shown below are 25 T cell receptor beta chains from a single sample sequenced in a study of cytomegalovirus exposure and HLA in healthy donors. PCR used 60 Vbeta primers and 13 Jbeta primers. Assay used: immunoSEQ multiplex PCR; TCRdb lists only in-frame clones, some missing. The data hold 75,000 to 100,000 clones, with roughly 79% observed a single time. Sequenced input: PBMCs. The receptor source for this set is a man younger than 40 in good health and CMV-seronegative.

The chain combines TRBV7-8 with TRBJ1-4; D gene ambiguous. This CDR3 has 15 amino acids. Deletions cut 6 bases from V and 0 bases from J, with 11 bases between. The germline V gene encodes CDR1 SGHVS and CDR2 FQNEAQ. For the CDR3, the DNA is TGTGCCAGCAGGCGACGGACTTCAACTAATGAAAAACTGTTTTTT. Translated, it gives CASRRRTSTNEKLFF.

This chain joins TRBV6-6 and TRBJ1-2; 9 positions agree with TRBD1. Germline lookup yields CDR1 MNHNY and CDR2 SVGAGI (reference sequence). This CDR3 has 15 amino acids. The V segment lost 5 bases and the J segment 4 bases; nucleotides outside the gene matches: 8. The CDR3 DNA sequence: TGTGCCAGCAGTCAGGGACAGGGCAAGAGCTATGGCTACACCTTC. Its protein product is CASSQGQGKSYGYTF.

V gene TRBV2 combines with J gene TRBJ2-5; tentative D call: TRBD1 (5 bases). CDR1 and CDR2 from the germline V gene are SNHLY and FYNNEI. There are 12 residues in the CDR3. Trimming removed 10 bases from V and 2 bases from J, with 11 bases in between. CDR3 DNA: TGTGCCACACGGACACAGCAAGAGACCCAGTACTTC. Translation gives CATRTQQETQYF.

The count of this clone is one. The chain is built from TRBV19 and TRBJ1-2; no firm D call. The CDR3 contains 11 residues. Per the germline V gene, CDR1 is LNHDA and CDR2 is SQIVND (reference sequence). V dropped 6 bases and J dropped 2 bases, with 4 bases sitting between them. The CDR3, as DNA: TGTGCCAGTAGCATGAACTATGGCTACACCTTC. Residues: CASSMNYGYTF.

The chain links TRBV10-3 to TRBJ1-6; D is unclear. This CDR3 is built from 15 residues. V lost 2 bases and J 4 bases, leaving 9 bases between the germline ends. The V gene's germline CDR1 is ENHRY and CDR2 SYGVKD. This chain's CDR3 is CAISEGEPYNSPLHF. The CDR3 nucleotides read TGTGCCATCAGTGAGGGGGAGCCTTATAATTCACCCCTCCACTTT.

V gene TRBV11-3 combines with J gene TRBJ1-2; TRBD1 aligns across 8 bases. Germline CDR1 reads SGHNT; CDR2 reads YENEEA. The J segment lost 4 bases and the V segment lost 3 bases, leaving 7 bases of the junction unmatched. CDR3 length equals 15 residues. In DNA, the CDR3 is TGTGCCAGCAGCTTGGACGACAGGGGAGGCTATGGCTACACCTTC. It is translated as CASSLDDRGGYGYTF.

J is TRBJ2-1 and V is TRBV7-2; D is perhaps TRBD2 (5 bases). This CDR3 has 12 amino acids. V was shortened by 7 bases and J by 4 bases, with 8 bases between the two germline ends. Germline V gene lookup returns CDR1 SGHTA and CDR2 FQGNSA. The CDR3 sequence: CASMREYNEQFF. In nucleotides, the CDR3 is TGTGCCAGCATGAGGGAATACAATGAGCAGTTCTTC.

The rearrangement joins TRBV5-1 to TRBJ2-5; tentatively, D is TRBD2 (5 bases). This CDR3 has 12 amino acids. Germline values: CDR1 SGHRS, CDR2 YFSETQ. Trimming stripped 5 bases from V and 0 bases from J, with 5 bases between. CDR3: CASRRDQETQYF. DNA of the CDR3: TGCGCCAGCAGGCGGGACCAAGAGACCCAGTACTTC.

The rearrangement joins TRBV7-2 to TRBJ2-3, with D perhaps matching TRBD2 (5 bases). V shed 5 bases and J shed 0 bases, with 12 bases lying between them. Germline CDR1 reads SGHTA; CDR2 reads FQGNSA. The CDR3 sequence is 15 residues long. The CDR3: CASSQSGSSTDTQYF. The CDR3 coding sequence is TGTGCCAGCAGCCAAAGCGGTTCTAGCACAGATACGCAGTATTTT.

The V and J genes are TRBV19 and TRBJ1-2; D gene ambiguous. Germline CDR1 reads LNHDA; CDR2 reads SQIVND (reference sequence). V was shortened by 5 bases and J by 6 bases, with 13 bases between the two germline ends. CDR3 length: 13 amino acids. Written as DNA, the CDR3 is TGTGCCAGTAGTTCTCAAATTGTAGATGGCTACACCTTC. Translating gives CASSSQIVDGYTF.

The chain recombines TRBV9 with TRBJ2-7, with 10 bases identical to TRBD2. After removal of 0 bases from V and 6 bases from J, the junction contained 6 bases not matched to a gene. In germline, CDR1 is SGDLS, CDR2 YYNGEE. This CDR3 contains 15 residues. The CDR3 reads CASSVAPASGGEQYF. CDR3 bases: TGTGCCAGCAGCGTAGCTCCGGCTAGCGGGGGCGAGCAGTACTTC.

This rearrangement joins TRBV5-1 to TRBJ2-3; 8 bases match TRBD1. Trimming removed 5 bases from V and 0 bases from J; junction bases left unmatched: 20. The CDR3 has 20 residues. Germline V gene data show CDR1 as SGHRS and CDR2 as YFSETQ. In DNA, the CDR3 is TGCGCCAGCAGGGTGTTGGGACCGGGACAGGTGTCCTCTAGCACAGATACGCAGTATTTT. Its protein is CASRVLGPGQVSSSTDTQYF.

The rearrangement uses TRBV14 and TRBJ1-2; D unresolved. Germline CDR1 is SGHDN and CDR2 is FVKESK. V lost 1 base, J lost 3 bases, and 12 bases lay in between. The CDR3 is 15 residues long. In DNA form, the CDR3 reads TGTGCCAGCAGCCAAGCTCAGGTTGTCGACTATGGCTACACCTTC. Protein product: CASSQAQVVDYGYTF.

The chain couples TRBV10-1 to TRBJ2-3, with D unresolved. In germline, CDR1 is WNHNN, CDR2 SYGVQD (reference sequence). V was trimmed by 2 bases and J by 5 bases, leaving 11 bases between them. The CDR3 has 14 residues. The chain's CDR3 is CASSEIPAGDTQYF. In nucleotides, the CDR3 is TGCGCCAGCAGTGAGATTCCCGCCGGAGATACGCAGTATTTT.

J is TRBJ2-1 and V is TRBV27, with no clear D. The CDR3 is 13 residues long. Germline V gives CDR1 MNHEY, CDR2 SMNVEV (reference sequence). Trimming left V 2 bases short and J 4 bases short, with 6 bases between. The CDR3 is CASSLTLYNEQFF. The CDR3 DNA sequence: TGTGCCAGCAGTTTAACACTATACAATGAGCAGTTCTTC.

The chain recombines TRBV6-5 with TRBJ1-4; D remains ambiguous. The CDR3 contains 13 residues. Germline V CDR1 and CDR2: MNHEY, SVGAGI. V was trimmed by 6 bases and J by 3 bases, leaving 8 bases between them. DNA of the CDR3: TGTGCCAGCAGCCTGGACTCTAATGAAAAACTGTTTTTT. Translation gives CASSLDSNEKLFF.

J is TRBJ1-4 and V is TRBV18; D call uncertain. CDR1 KGHSH and CDR2 LQKENI come from the germline V gene. The CDR3 sequence is 17 residues long. With 4 bases removed from V and 0 bases from J, the gap between germline ends came to 15 bases. The CDR3 region is CASSLSPQVATNEKLFF. In DNA, the CDR3 is TGTGCCAGCTCACTTTCGCCTCAGGTGGCAACTAATGAAAAACTGTTTTTT.

This chain connects TRBV4-1 to TRBJ2-3, with TRBD1 matching over 8 bases. V lost 6 bases to trimming and J lost 2 bases; unmatched junction nucleotides: 7. From germline, CDR1 is MGHRA and CDR2 YSYEKL. The CDR3 consists of 15 residues. CDR3 protein: CASRQRGQDTDTQYF. CDR3 bases: TGCGCCAGCAGACAAAGGGGACAGGACACAGATACGCAGTATTTT.

The CDR3 bases are TGTGCCAGCAGCCCAGACAGATACCAAGAGACCCAGTACTTC. Translated: CASSPDRYQETQYF. The genes are TRBV7-9 and TRBJ2-5; D is possibly TRBD1 (5 bases). The ends were cut back, 5 bases at V and 0 bases at J, with 10 bases in the middle. CDR1 and CDR2 (germline): SEHNR, FQNEAQ (reference sequence). There are 14 residues in the CDR3.

This chain connects TRBV16 to TRBJ1-2; D possibly corresponds to TRBD1 (5 bases). Trimming took off 0 bases at V and 0 bases at J, with 14 bases between the two ends. CDR1 and CDR2 (germline): KGHSY, FQNENV. CDR3 length equals 17 residues. CDR3 amino acids: CASSQSVTGRTNYGYTF. CDR3 nucleotide sequence: TGTGCCAGCAGCCAATCGGTCACAGGAAGAACTAACTATGGCTACACCTTC.

This rearrangement joins TRBV5-1 to TRBJ2-3; 14 positions agree with TRBD2. The junction had 5 bases not matched to a gene; V was cut back by 2 bases and J by 3 bases. The length of the CDR3 is 17 residues. Germline-derived CDR1 and CDR2 are SGHRS and YFSETQ. CDR3: CASSFLGTSGRTDTQYF. CDR3 nucleotide sequence: TGCGCCAGCAGCTTCCTCGGGACTAGCGGGAGAACAGATACGCAGTATTTT.

The chain couples TRBV4-1 to TRBJ2-1; a weak D match, TRBD2 (5 bases). Germline CDR1 reads MGHRA; CDR2 reads YSYEKL. V lost 1 base and J lost 5, with 12 bases in between. The CDR3 loop spans 15 amino acids. The CDR3 nucleotides read TGCGCCAGCAGCCAAGGACTAAATTTCCACAATGAGCAGTTCTTC. It is translated as CASSQGLNFHNEQFF.

This chain joins TRBV19 and TRBJ1-5; 10 bases are shared with TRBD1. Germline V gives CDR1 LNHDA, CDR2 SQIVND (reference sequence). V shed 4 bases and J 0 bases; nucleotides not matched to a gene: 9. CDR3 length equals 18 residues. CDR3 DNA: TGTGCCAGTAGTACAAGGGGGACAGGGGACTATAGCAATCAGCCCCAGCATTTT. This gives the protein CASSTRGTGDYSNQPQHF.

The chain has TRBV19 and TRBJ2-1; 11 positions match TRBD2. With V trimmed by 3 bases and J by 9 bases, 10 bases remained unmatched. CDR3 length: 16 residues. Germline V gives CDR1 LNHDA, CDR2 SQIVND (reference sequence). CDR3 amino acids: CASSIPHSGRAGEQFF. The CDR3, as DNA: TGTGCCAGTAGTATCCCACATAGCGGGAGGGCGGGTGAGCAGTTCTTC.

This chain links TRBV15 with TRBJ2-3; a possible D gene is TRBD1 (6 bases). From germline, CDR1 is LNHNV and CDR2 YYDKDF (reference sequence). CDR3 length: 12 amino acids. The germline V and J ends were trimmed by 1 base and 9 bases, with 8 bases remaining between them. The CDR3 region is CATSRGQGTQYF. In DNA form, the CDR3 reads TGTGCCACCAGCAGAGGGCAGGGGACGCAGTATTTT.